This TCR beta chain is from a study of regulatory T cells in long-lasting Graves disease (dated by TCRdb to the early 2020s). For the wider study: Persistent Graves' disease was defined as antithyroid drug treatment for over 5 years with persistently positive TSH receptor autoantibodies. Persistent Graves' disease patients were compared with newly diagnosed Graves' disease patients by peripheral blood TCR sequencing and RNA sequencing. The study was conducted in China and was registered as a clinical trial. A total of roughly 35 samples underwent TCR sequencing: 13 from persistent and roughly 20 from newly diagnosed Graves' disease patients. On average, persistent Graves' disease patients in the clinical cohort had been on antithyroid drugs for approximately 10 years. What the study reported, not specific to this receptor: As a limitation, the authors acknowledged that the small sample size may reduce accuracy. More public clonotypes were shared among persistent patients (over 2,500) than among newly diagnosed patients (roughly 1,000). Lower TCR Shannon entropy and fewer highly expanded clones were observed in persistent Graves' disease patients than in newly diagnosed patients, which suggested clonal expansion. Sequencing and analysis were restricted to the TCR beta chain. Persistent disease showed preferential use of TRBV28, TRBJ1-2 and TRBJ2-5, whereas newly diagnosed disease favored TRBV20-1 and TRBJ2-1. The study examined only peripheral blood because the primary lesion, thyroid tissue, could not be accessed.

In the paper's terms, the time point label means: persistent/refractory GD, antithyroid drugs over 5 years with positive TRAb. RNA was extracted from PBMCs in TRIzol for both TCR sequencing and RNA sequencing. The diagnosis of Graves' disease followed American Thyroid Association guidelines. Patients were recruited from an endocrinology department in Xi'an, China. Each patient gave roughly 10 milliliters of peripheral blood, collected in an EDTA anticoagulant tube. PBMCs were isolated by Ficoll Paque Plus density gradient separation without further T cell sorting. An Agilent 2100 Bioanalyzer and agarose gel were used to check RNA quality, and a NanoDrop 2000 was used to measure RNA concentration. Library preparation used multiplex PCR. The data were produced on an Illumina HiSeq 4000. TCR beta libraries were built with iRepertoire HTBI primers and Arm-PCR amplification of CDR3 regions. Gel purification was performed on PCR products prior to sequencing. Concerning the study's data processing: Gene usage analysis of CDR3 amino acid clonotypes relied on the approximately 62 TRBV and about 15 TRBJ segments identified across samples. COPE and FqMerger were used to merge filtered high-quality paired reads into contigs. BLAST was used to align contigs to IMGT TRBV, TRBD and TRBJ reference genes, with CDR3 defined following IMGT. Any clonotype with a frequency above 0.1% was counted as a highly expanded clone. Shannon entropy was used to measure repertoire diversity, and the Gini coefficient was used to measure V-J evenness. Public clonotypes were defined as clonotypes shared by more than one individual. TCRdb took the public reads, trimmed them with fastp at Q25, ran MiXCR for clone calling and kept in-frame beta chains. Each CDR3 protein gets just one entry, which takes the most common genes and DNA from the rows behind it. The V and J calls here are based on TCRdb, not the publication. Present in this sample are fewer than 600,000 distinct CDR3 sequences, roughly 23% of which were seen just once. Jointly, the top ten make up roughly 13% of the sample.

The germline V gene (reference sequence) supplies CDR1 DFQATT and CDR2 SNEGSKA. The CDR3, from cysteine to phenylalanine, totals 13 residues. The read is trimmed to its CDR3 DNA, 39 bases read in frame from base 1. V loses 4 bases at its end and J loses 0 bases; junction bases beyond the gene matches: 2. This clonotype was counted many times. Its recognized antigen is unknown. It has no much larger one-base neighbor in the sample; base qualities were not kept. The V and J segments used are TRBV20-1 and TRBJ2-5, and 7 junctional nucleotides match TRBD2. The receptor's source is a female donor with Graves disease. The sample here was peripheral blood mononuclear cells (PBMCs), taken when the disease was refractory, from a patient treated with antithyroid drugs. CDR3 sequence: CSANGGNQETQYF. The base sequence is TGCAGTGCTAACGGGGGGAACCAAGAGACCCAGTACTTC.